These 10 T cell receptor beta chains came from one sample sequenced in a study of cytomegalovirus exposure and HLA in healthy donors (TCRdb year 2017). The library was made by the immunoSEQ multiplex PCR assay. For the multiplex PCR, a mixture combining 60 forward primers for TCR Vbeta segments and 13 reverse primers for TCR Jbeta segments was used. Not all clones reach the TCRdb copy of this immuneACCESS table, which keeps in-frame sequences only. Checked studies attribute under half of the gap to unresolved V genes and leave the rest unexplained. This sample lists under 150,000 clones; about 9.1% were detected once. 6.5% to 9% of the sample goes to the ten largest clones. The sample comprised PBMCs. The receptors derive from a woman between 35 and 50 years old in good health and CMV-seropositive.

This clone was detected only a few times. The V gene is TRBV2, the J gene TRBJ2-1; D ambiguous. CDR3 length equals 10 residues. Germline V gives CDR1 SNHLY, CDR2 FYNNEI. The ends were cut back, 4 bases at V and 9 bases at J, with 4 bases in the middle. CDR3 DNA sequence: TGTGCCAGCAGTGGCGGTGAGCAGTTCTTC. It translates to CASSGGEQFF.

This chain links TRBV9 with TRBJ2-3, with 9 bases that match TRBD2. V was clipped by 2 bases and J by 2 bases; unmatched bases: 3. The CDR3 is 15 residues long. The germline CDR1 and CDR2 sequences are SGDLS and YYNGEE. CDR3 region: CASSVIAGDTDTQYF. The CDR3 region has the DNA TGTGCCAGCAGCGTTATAGCGGGGGACACAGATACGCAGTATTTT.

In nucleotides, the CDR3 is TGTGCCAGCAGCTTAGATCCAGTGTCGGGTTCACCCCTCCACTTT. Residues: CASSLDPVSGSPLHF. This chain connects TRBV7-2 to TRBJ1-6; no clear D gene. The V and J ends lost 1 base and 9 bases respectively, with 13 bases between them. Germline-derived CDR1 and CDR2 are SGHTA and FQGNSA. The CDR3 loop spans 15 amino acids.

V usage is TRBV5-4 and J usage is TRBJ1-6, with unresolved D. V was cut by 5 bases and J by 0 bases, with 9 bases left in between. CDR1 is SGHNT, CDR2 YYREEE, per germline (reference sequence). The CDR3 consists of 15 residues. The CDR3 DNA follows: TGTGCCAGCAGTCAAGATAGCTCCTATAATTCACCCCTCCACTTT. It encodes CASSQDSSYNSPLHF.

The sample holds a few counts of this clone. This chain links TRBV7-9 with TRBJ2-7; 8 positions agree with TRBD2. V lost 5 bases and J lost 3; bases outside the gene matches: 6. This CDR3 comprises 14 residues. Looked up from germline, CDR1 is SEHNR and CDR2 is FQNEAQ (reference sequence). The CDR3 loop is CASSPGGGGYEQYF. CDR3 bases: TGTGCCAGCAGCCCCGGGGGGGGCGGCTACGAGCAGTACTTC.

The chain's CDR3 is CASSLEDRVAYGYTF. CDR3 DNA: TGTGCCAGCAGCTTGGAGGACAGGGTGGCCTATGGCTACACCTTC. The rearrangement links TRBV5-6 to TRBJ1-2; 8 positions match TRBD1. Germline CDR1 and CDR2: SGHDT and YYEEEE. The V and J ends lost 0 bases and 4 bases, in that order; junction bases with no gene match: 5. CDR3 length: 15 amino acids.

Only a few counts were recorded for this clone. The chain joins TRBV5-1 to TRBJ2-3; a weak D match, TRBD2 (6 bases). Germline CDR1 reads SGHRS; CDR2 reads YFSETQ. The CDR3 is 14 residues long. V lost 5 bases, J lost 4 bases, and 14 bases lay in between. CDR3 amino acids: CASSSGTPADTQYF. CDR3 sequence (DNA): TGCGCCAGCAGTTCCGGGACTCCGGCAGATACGCAGTATTTT.

The chain employs TRBV5-1 and TRBJ2-2; possible D gene TRBD2, 5 bases. The germline V gene has CDR1 SGHRS and CDR2 YFSETQ. Between the trimmed V and J ends, which lost 7 bases and 8 bases, there was a span of 24 bases. This CDR3 region has 16 residues. DNA for the CDR3: TGCGCCAGCGATCCCACCGGGATTTCAGCTGCTGGGGAGCTGTTTTTT. It encodes CASDPTGISAAGELFF. Drawing the rest from reference TRBV5-1 and TRBJ2-2, the complete variable domain is KAGVTQTPRYLIKTRGQQVTLSCSPISGHRSVSWYQQTPGQGLQFLFEYFSETQRNKGNFPGRFSGRQFSNSRSEMNVSTLELGDSALYLCASDPTGISAAGELFFGEGSRLTVL.

The rearrangement links TRBV5-1 to TRBJ2-3; 9 positions match TRBD2. Germline V gene sequence: CDR1 SGHRS, CDR2 YFSETQ. Trimming removed 0 bases from V and 1 base from J; junction bases left unmatched: 0. This CDR3 is 15 amino acids long. The CDR3 loop is CASSLASGGTDTQYF. For the CDR3, the DNA is TGCGCCAGCAGCTTGGCTAGCGGGGGCACAGATACGCAGTATTTT.

V is TRBV5-4 and J is TRBJ2-3, with TRBD1 matching over 9 bases. The J segment lost 3 bases and the V segment lost 4 bases, leaving 6 bases of the junction unmatched. From germline, CDR1 is SGHNT and CDR2 YYREEE (reference sequence). This CDR3 has 15 residues. In nucleotides, the CDR3 is TGTGCCAGCAGCACACAGACAGGGGGAACAGATACGCAGTATTTT. Amino acid sequence: CASSTQTGGTDTQYF.